This section outlines one TCR beta chain sequence together with its context. Its cognate antigen is unknown. Looked up from germline, CDR1 is SGHRS and CDR2 is YFSETQ. V dropped 3 bases and J dropped 2 bases, with 8 bases sitting between them. This CDR3 has 13 residues. This specimen belongs to a study of T cell responses to AZD1222 COVID-19 vaccine. Study findings and constraints: Unmutated regions of variants are reportedly targeted by nearly half of spike-specific TCRs.

The assay was immunoSEQ multiplex PCR, and TCRdb's table has in-frame clones only and misses some. The sample includes 100,000 to 150,000 clones, roughly nine tenths seen only once; the top ten take 2.5% to 4%. This chain joins TRBV5-1 and TRBJ1-2; D remains ambiguous. The material was peripheral blood, obtained on day 0 of AZD1222 vaccination. The sequence derives from an adult in good health. CDR3 amino acids: CASSSLLNYGYTF. In DNA, the CDR3 is TGCGCCAGCAGCTCCCTACTCAACTATGGCTACACCTTC.